Below are 25 T cell receptor beta chains sequenced from a single sample in a study of spatial heterogeneity in lung cancer (dated by TCRdb to between 2019 and 2020). The library relied on 5' RACE. Sequencing instrument: NextSeq 500. TCRdb took the public reads, trimmed them with fastp at Q25, ran MiXCR for clone calling and kept in-frame beta chains. Every distinct CDR3 protein forms one entry, paired with its most common genes and DNA. This sample has 14,000 to 15,000 distinct CDR3 sequences in its table, and 10% to 12% of those were observed once. Over 30% of the sample is in the top ten clones. The time point label here, explained by the study, means: sample taken at primary tumor resection. For TCR sequencing, whole RNA was extracted from tumor and nontumor lung tissue, or from cryopreserved PBMC samples, and no cell sorting was done. This specimen was PBMCs, taken at surgery. Receptors were obtained from a female donor with early-stage non-small cell lung cancer.

This clonotype has a count of ten or more. This chain joins TRBV7-8 and TRBJ2-3, with D possibly TRBD1 on 6 matching bases. This CDR3 has 15 amino acids. Trimming stripped 0 bases from V and 2 bases from J, with 9 bases between. Germline V lookup: CDR1 SGHVS, CDR2 FQNEAQ. CDR3 sequence reads: CASSLAGAITDTQYF. The CDR3 DNA sequence: TGTGCCAGCAGCTTAGCGGGGGCGATCACAGATACGCAGTATTTT. Looking up the rest from reference TRBV7-8 and TRBJ2-3 gives the full variable domain: GAGVSQSPRYKVAKRGQDVALRCDPISGHVSLFWYQQALGQGPEFLTYFQNEAQLDKSGLPSDRFFAERPEGSVSTLKIQRTQQEDSAVYLCASSLAGAITDTQYFGPGTRLTVL.

This clonotype was counted ten times or more. The chain couples TRBV29-1 to TRBJ2-7; D might be TRBD1 (6 bases). The CDR3 is 14 residues long. The V end lost 6 bases, the J end lost 4 bases, and 19 bases lay between the germline ends. Looked up from germline, CDR1 is SQVTM and CDR2 is ANQGSEA. This chain's CDR3 is CSVLVQGDPYEQYF. CDR3 sequence (DNA): TGCAGCGTGCTAGTACAGGGAGATCCGTACGAGCAGTACTTC.

V is TRBV7-9 and J is TRBJ1-4; a possible D gene is TRBD1 (5 bases). The V gene's germline CDR1 is SEHNR and CDR2 FQNEAQ (reference sequence). CDR3 size: 14 residues. Trimming removed 6 bases at V and 1 base at J, with 9 bases between. CDR3 loop: CASSPGITNEKLFF. The CDR3 DNA follows: TGTGCCAGCAGTCCAGGGATAACTAATGAAAAACTGTTTTTT.

The sample holds many counts of this clonotype. V and J are TRBV2 and TRBJ2-7, with D tentatively TRBD1 (6 bases). The germline V and J ends were trimmed by 5 bases and 6 bases, with 14 bases remaining between them. The CDR3 length is 13 residues. Germline CDR1 reads SNHLY; CDR2 reads FYNNEI. CDR3 loop: CASSLYGQTEQYF. For the CDR3, the DNA is TGTGCCAGCAGTCTATACGGACAGACCGAGCAGTACTTC.

This clonotype has a count of ten or more. Written as DNA, the CDR3 is TGTGCCAGCAGCACGACAGGGGACTATGGCTACACCTTC. Translation gives CASSTTGDYGYTF. This chain joins TRBV6-1 and TRBJ1-2, with TRBD1 matching 8 bases. This CDR3 spans 13 amino acids. The germline V gene encodes CDR1 MNHNS and CDR2 SASEGT. The trim removed 6 bases at V and 3 bases at J, leaving 3 bases unmatched.

The V and J genes are TRBV10-3 and TRBJ2-7, with D perhaps TRBD1 or TRBD2 (6 bases each). There are 13 residues in the CDR3. V lost 8 bases and J lost 3, with 14 bases in between. CDR1 is ENHRY, CDR2 SYGVKD, per germline. CDR3 loop: CAIRGPGSYEQYF. CDR3 bases: TGTGCCATCCGGGGGCCGGGGAGCTACGAGCAGTACTTC.

The V and J genes are TRBV3-1 and TRBJ2-1; TRBD2 aligns across 9 bases. This CDR3 comprises 15 residues. Germline assignment: CDR1 LGHDT and CDR2 YNNKEL (reference sequence). J gave up 4 bases and V 1 base, and 2 bases lay outside the gene matches. The CDR3 DNA sequence: TGTGCCAGCAGCCAAGGGCGGGAGGGATACAATGAGCAGTTCTTC. Amino acids: CASSQGREGYNEQFF.

The chain uses TRBV3-1 and TRBJ1-4, with 8 bases aligning to TRBD1. The germline gives CDR1 LGHDT, CDR2 YNNKEL (reference sequence). The CDR3 is 14 amino acids. V was clipped by 3 bases and J by 3 bases; unmatched bases: 0. CDR3 sequence (DNA): TGTGCCAGCAGCCACAGGGGGCCTAATGAAAAACTGTTTTTT. Encoded protein: CASSHRGPNEKLFF.

The chain has TRBV29-1 and TRBJ2-1, with 7 nucleotides matching TRBD1. The CDR3 has 14 residues. J lost 9 bases, V lost 2 bases, and 10 bases had no gene match. Germline CDR1 reads SQVTM; CDR2 reads ANQGSEA. Written as DNA, the CDR3 is TGCAGCGTTGAAAAGGGACAGCAAGGTGGTGAGCAGTTCTTC. It encodes CSVEKGQQGGEQFF.

The sample holds many counts of this clonotype. The V and J genes are TRBV11-2 and TRBJ2-3; 8 bases agree with TRBD2. Germline CDR1 reads SGHAT; CDR2 reads FQNNGV. This CDR3 has 16 residues. The V and J ends lost 3 bases and 4 bases, in that order; junction bases with no gene match: 9. CDR3 nucleotides: TGTGCCAGCAGCTTCATTCAGACGGGGGGGTCAGATACGCAGTATTTT. Translated: CASSFIQTGGSDTQYF.

This clonotype was observed a handful of times. This sequence joins TRBV6-4 and TRBJ2-2; D not resolved. Deletions cut 7 bases from V and 5 bases from J, with 14 bases between. CDR3 size: 14 residues. Germline CDR1 MRHNA, CDR2 SNTAGT. This CDR3 is CASKAPGRTGELFF. For the CDR3, the DNA is TGTGCCAGCAAGGCACCCGGAAGGACCGGGGAGCTGTTTTTT.

This clonotype has ten or more counts. The gene calls are TRBV28 and TRBJ2-6, with TRBD1 matching over 7 bases. The CDR3 length is 15 residues. Trimming at V came to 5 bases and at J to 2 bases, leaving 3 bases not matched to a gene. Germline CDR1 is MDHEN and CDR2 is SYDVKM. The CDR3 nucleotides read TGTGCCAGCAGTCTTACAGGGGCTGGGGCCAACGTCCTGACTTTC. The encoded protein is CASSLTGAGANVLTF.

This clonotype was seen repeatedly, ten times or more. V and J are TRBV5-6 and TRBJ2-5, with TRBD2 matching over 14 bases. Germline V gives CDR1 SGHDT, CDR2 YYEEEE. Trimming at V came to 4 bases and at J to 2 bases, leaving 7 bases not matched to a gene. The CDR3 totals 17 residues. DNA for the CDR3: TGTGCCAGCAGCCACTCCTGGACTAGCGGGGGGCAAGAGACCCAGTACTTC. Translated, it gives CASSHSWTSGGQETQYF.

The CDR3 is CASTSESRGLNNSPLHF. For the CDR3, the DNA is TGTGCCAGCACCTCTGAGAGCAGGGGGCTAAACAATTCACCCCTCCACTTT. This chain connects TRBV27 to TRBJ1-6, with TRBD1 matching over 8 bases. J lost 7 bases, V lost 7 bases, and 15 bases had no gene match. The CDR3 sequence is 17 residues long. Germline V gene sequence: CDR1 MNHEY, CDR2 SMNVEV (reference sequence).

There are many counts of this clonotype. This sequence joins TRBV2 and TRBJ2-1, with 8 bases aligning to TRBD2. The CDR3 totals 16 residues. Germline V gene data show CDR1 as SNHLY and CDR2 as FYNNEI. Trimming at V came to 3 bases and at J to 7 bases, leaving 11 bases not matched to a gene. CDR3 sequence (DNA): TGTGCCAGCAGTGATGGGTTAACGGGACTAGGTAATGAGCAGTTCTTC. Amino acids: CASSDGLTGLGNEQFF.

This clonotype came up many times. The rearrangement links TRBV7-2 to TRBJ2-5, with 7 bases lining up with TRBD1. Per germline, CDR1 SGHTA and CDR2 FQGNSA. The CDR3 has 13 amino acids. V lost 2 bases, J lost 4 bases, and 1 base stayed unmatched. In DNA, the CDR3 is TGTGCCAGCAGCTTACACAGGGGAGAGACCCAGTACTTC. Translated: CASSLHRGETQYF.

Of note for this clonotype: One junction end does not reproduce the germline sequence, and a read error may be involved. This chain connects TRBV18 to TRBJ2-3; TRBD1 aligns across 9 bases. This CDR3 has 14 residues. Germline-derived CDR1 and CDR2 are KGHSH and LQKENI. The CDR3 bases are TGTGCCAACTCACGGGACAGGGGCACAGATACGCAGTATTTT. Protein: CANSRDRGTDTQYF.

This clonotype is categorized as medium-sized (0.01 to 0.1%). The chain couples TRBV29-1 to TRBJ2-7, with D uncertain. CDR3 size: 11 residues. Trimming cost V 6 bases and J 5 bases, with 11 bases left between them. Germline assignment: CDR1 SQVTM and CDR2 ANQGSEA. CDR3 loop: CSVHRADEQYF. As DNA, the CDR3 is TGCAGCGTCCATCGCGCAGACGAGCAGTACTTC.

Many counts were recorded for this clonotype. The rearrangement links TRBV12-3 or TRBV12-4 to TRBJ2-3; 11 bases map to TRBD2. The CDR3 covers 15 residues. With 6 bases clipped from V and 7 bases from J, the junction kept 9 bases outside the gene matches. CDR3 loop: CASRSSGGHSHTQYF. In DNA, the CDR3 is TGTGCCAGCAGGTCTAGCGGGGGGCACAGTCATACGCAGTATTTT.

The V gene is TRBV12-3 or TRBV12-4, the J gene TRBJ1-6; D is uncertain. This CDR3 is built from 14 residues. V was pared by 5 bases and J by 10 bases, with 15 bases between. In DNA form, the CDR3 reads TGTGCCAGCAGTGACACGGGAGGGTTATCACCCCTCCACTTT. Amino acid sequence: CASSDTGGLSPLHF.

This clonotype is a singleton in its sample. With a much larger clone just one base away, this may be a read error. The J gene is TRBJ2-7, the V gene TRBV12-3 or TRBV12-4, with D perhaps TRBD2 (5 bases). V dropped 8 bases and J dropped 3 bases, with 17 bases sitting between them. The CDR3 is made up of 14 amino acids. The CDR3 spells CASSWVGEGYEQYF. The CDR3 nucleotides read TGTGCCAGCTCATGGGTCGGCGAGGGCTACGAGCAGTACTTC.

This clonotype was detected only a few times. A junction end diverges from the germline sequence, so it may reflect a read error. The chain uses TRBV7-7 and TRBJ2-5, with a weak D call TRBD2 (5 bases). Germline-derived CDR1 and CDR2 are SSHAT and FNYEAQ (reference sequence). This CDR3 spans 15 amino acids. CDR3 sequence (DNA): TGTGCTAGCAGCTTAGGCCTAGGAGGAGGAGAGACCCAGTACTTC. It is translated as CASSLGLGGGETQYF. Supplemented by reference TRBV7-7 and TRBJ2-5, the full variable domain reads GAGVSQSPRYKVTKRGQDVTLRCDPISSHATLYWYQQALGQGPEFLTYFNYEAQPDKSGLPSDRFSAERPEGSISTLTIQRTEQRDSAMYRCASSLGLGGGETQYFGPGTRLLVL.

There are many counts of this clonotype. This chain's CDR3 is CAISEGGIPGADTQYF. CDR3 DNA: TGTGCCATCAGTGAGGGGGGCATACCGGGGGCAGATACGCAGTATTTT. This rearrangement joins TRBV10-3 to TRBJ2-3; D is perhaps TRBD1 or TRBD2 (6 bases each). The CDR3 has 16 amino acids. V lost 2 bases and J lost 4, with 16 bases in between. Germline values: CDR1 ENHRY, CDR2 SYGVKD.

This clonotype has a count of ten or more. The rearrangement joins TRBV7-6 to TRBJ2-7; unclear D gene. V lost 5 bases to trimming and J lost 0 bases, with 11 bases between them. The CDR3 consists of 14 residues. From germline, CDR1 is SGHVS and CDR2 FNYEAQ. CDR3 DNA: TGTGCCAGCAGCCCGAGCGAACTCTCCTACGAGCAGTACTTC. Residues: CASSPSELSYEQYF.

This clonotype was observed many times. The chain couples TRBV18 to TRBJ1-4; 9 bases agree with TRBD1. J was trimmed by 8 bases and V by 4 bases; bases with no gene match: 8. The CDR3 has 15 residues. The germline V gene has CDR1 KGHSH and CDR2 LQKENI. The CDR3 nucleotides are TGTGCCAGCTCACAAGACCGGGACAGGGCCGAAAAACTGTTTTTT. Amino acid sequence: CASSQDRDRAEKLFF. The complete variable domain, with remaining parts taken from reference TRBV18 and TRBJ1-4, reads NAGVMQNPRHLVRRRGQEARLRCSPMKGHSHVYWYRQLPEEGLKFMVYLQKENIIDESGMPKERFSAEFPKEGPSILRIQQVVRGDSAAYFCASSQDRDRAEKLFFGSGTQLSVL.